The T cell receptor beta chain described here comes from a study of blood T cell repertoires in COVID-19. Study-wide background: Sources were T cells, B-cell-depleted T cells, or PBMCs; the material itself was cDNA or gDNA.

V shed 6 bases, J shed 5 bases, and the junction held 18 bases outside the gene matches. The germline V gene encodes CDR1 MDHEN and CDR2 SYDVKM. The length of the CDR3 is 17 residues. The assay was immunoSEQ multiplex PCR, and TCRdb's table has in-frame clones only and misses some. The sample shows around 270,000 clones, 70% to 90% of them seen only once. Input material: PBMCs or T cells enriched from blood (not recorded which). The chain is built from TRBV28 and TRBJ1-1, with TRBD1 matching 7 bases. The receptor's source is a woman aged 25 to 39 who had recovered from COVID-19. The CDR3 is CASSQNTLGGAWTEAFF. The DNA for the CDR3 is TGTGCCAGCAGCCAAAACACATTAGGGGGCGCTTGGACTGAAGCTTTCTTT.